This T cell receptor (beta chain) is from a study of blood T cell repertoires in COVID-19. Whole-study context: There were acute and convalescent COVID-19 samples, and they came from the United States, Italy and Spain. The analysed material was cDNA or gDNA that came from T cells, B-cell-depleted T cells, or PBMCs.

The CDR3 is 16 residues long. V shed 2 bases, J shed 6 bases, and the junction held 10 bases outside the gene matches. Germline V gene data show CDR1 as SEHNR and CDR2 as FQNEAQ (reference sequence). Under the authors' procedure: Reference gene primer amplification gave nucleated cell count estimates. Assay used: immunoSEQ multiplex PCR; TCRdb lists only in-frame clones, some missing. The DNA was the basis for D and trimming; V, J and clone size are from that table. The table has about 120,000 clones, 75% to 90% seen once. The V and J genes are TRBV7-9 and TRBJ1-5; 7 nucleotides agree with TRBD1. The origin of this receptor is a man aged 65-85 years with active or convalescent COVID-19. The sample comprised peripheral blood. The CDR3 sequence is CASSLSNRGGGQPQHF. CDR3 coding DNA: TGTGCCAGCAGCTTATCCAACAGGGGAGGCGGTCAGCCCCAGCATTTT.